One and the same sample provided the 14 T cell receptor beta chains below, sequenced in a study of technical replicates of blood from a few donors. The method was immunoSEQ multiplex PCR; TCRdb's version includes in-frame clones alone and lacks a portion of them. The data show about 83,000 clones, around 90% seen once. The specimen sequenced was T cells isolated from PBMCs. The origin of the receptors is a human donor in good health.

The V and J genes are TRBV10-2 and TRBJ2-1; D unclear. Germline lookup yields CDR1 WSHSY and CDR2 SAAADI. The CDR3 has 15 amino acids. Between the trimmed V and J ends, which lost 4 bases and 0 bases, there was a span of 10 bases. The CDR3 here is CASSAGPSSYNEQFF. The CDR3 bases are TGCGCCAGCAGTGCGGGTCCCAGCTCCTACAATGAGCAGTTCTTC.

For the CDR3, the DNA is TGCAGCGTTGAAGGGACCACAGGGGGATTCTCCTACAATGAGCAGTTCTTC. Its translation: CSVEGTTGGFSYNEQFF. V usage is TRBV29-1 and J usage is TRBJ2-1; 8 nucleotides agree with TRBD1. The germline V gene encodes CDR1 SQVTM and CDR2 ANQGSEA. The junction had 8 bases not matched to a gene; V was cut back by 1 base and J by 0 bases. The CDR3 covers 17 residues.

The chain joins TRBV6-4 to TRBJ2-2; a weak D match, TRBD1 (8 bases). The germline V gene encodes CDR1 MRHNA and CDR2 SNTAGT. Trimming shortened V by 6 bases and J by 7 bases, and 15 bases separated the two germline ends. The CDR3 totals 14 residues. The CDR3 sequence is CASSRTGTIGELFF. Written as DNA, the CDR3 is TGTGCCAGCAGCCGGACAGGGACTATCGGGGAGCTGTTTTTT.

The chain links TRBV5-1 to TRBJ2-5, with 8 bases fitting TRBD1. V shed 4 bases and J 5 bases; nucleotides not matched to a gene: 7. This CDR3 region has 14 residues. Germline CDR1 reads SGHRS; CDR2 reads YFSETQ. CDR3 coding DNA: TGCGCCAGCAGCCAGGACAGGGTGTCGGAGACCCAGTACTTC. It specifies CASSQDRVSETQYF.

The gene calls are TRBV2 and TRBJ1-5; 7 nucleotides agree with TRBD1. Germline loops: CDR1 SNHLY, CDR2 FYNNEI. V shed 7 bases, J shed 5 bases, and the junction held 8 bases outside the gene matches. The CDR3 has 14 amino acids. The CDR3 sequence: CASTPQGKDQPQHF. For the CDR3, the DNA is TGTGCCAGCACTCCACAGGGGAAGGATCAGCCCCAGCATTTT.

V gene TRBV5-1 combines with J gene TRBJ1-1, with TRBD1 as a possible D gene (5 bases). The CDR3 runs 14 residues. Deletions cut 5 bases from V and 5 bases from J, with 16 bases between. Germline lookup yields CDR1 SGHRS and CDR2 YFSETQ. The CDR3 bases are TGCGCCAGCAGGCCGGGCAGGGATTTAACTGAAGCTTTCTTT. Translation: CASRPGRDLTEAFF.

This clone was picked up one time. The rearrangement links TRBV7-8 to TRBJ1-4, with TRBD1 matching over 7 bases. The trim removed 4 bases at V and 4 bases at J, leaving 6 bases unmatched. CDR3 size: 15 residues. Germline V CDR1 and CDR2: SGHVS, FQNEAQ. In DNA, the CDR3 is TGTGCCAGCAGCTCGAACCGGGACAGTAATGAAAAACTGTTTTTT. It yields the protein CASSSNRDSNEKLFF.

This sequence joins TRBV10-2 and TRBJ1-1; D not certain. This CDR3 has 13 amino acids. Per germline, CDR1 WSHSY and CDR2 SAAADI. With 1 base removed from V and 6 bases from J, the gap between germline ends came to 9 bases. The CDR3 DNA is TGCGCCAGCAGTGAGTTGGGCGTCCCTGAAGCTTTCTTT. Its protein is CASSELGVPEAFF.

The chain links TRBV11-3 to TRBJ2-5; D gene uncertain. Trimming shortened V by 5 bases and J by 1 base, and 8 bases separated the two germline ends. The CDR3 is made up of 13 amino acids. Germline loops: CDR1 SGHNT, CDR2 YENEEA. The CDR3: CASSPLSQETQYF. CDR3 bases: TGTGCCAGCAGCCCCCTTAGCCAAGAGACCCAGTACTTC.

V gene TRBV11-3 combines with J gene TRBJ2-1; 10 bases are a match to TRBD2. The V and J ends lost 5 bases and 4 bases, in that order; junction bases with no gene match: 2. The germline V gene encodes CDR1 SGHNT and CDR2 YENEEA. The length of the CDR3 is 14 residues. The CDR3 nucleotides read TGTGCCAGCAGCCCTAGCGGGAGTTACAATGAGCAGTTCTTC. This encodes CASSPSGSYNEQFF.

This chain uses TRBV30 with TRBJ2-1, with 9 nucleotides matching TRBD1. The V segment lost 0 bases and the J segment 7 bases; nucleotides outside the gene matches: 4. CDR3 length: 14 amino acids. Germline-derived CDR1 and CDR2 are GTSNPN and SVGIG (reference sequence). The CDR3 is CAWSVGTGYNEQFF. The DNA of the CDR3 is TGTGCCTGGAGTGTAGGGACAGGGTATAATGAGCAGTTCTTC.

V and J are TRBV19 and TRBJ1-2; a weak D match, TRBD1 (5 bases). V was clipped by 1 base and J by 3 bases, with 15 bases between them. Germline-derived CDR1 and CDR2 are LNHDA and SQIVND (reference sequence). This CDR3 contains 16 residues. CDR3 sequence: CASSIGAGELHYGYTF. In DNA form, the CDR3 reads TGTGCCAGTAGTATAGGAGCGGGGGAGTTACACTATGGCTACACCTTC. The whole variable domain, remainder taken from reference TRBV19 and TRBJ1-2, is DGGITQSPKYLFRKEGQNVTLSCEQNLNHDAMYWYRQDPGQGLRLIYYSQIVNDFQKGDIAEGYSVSREKKESFPLTVTSAQKNPTAFYLCASSIGAGELHYGYTFGSGTRLTVV.

Here the CDR3 DNA reads TGCAGCGTTGAACTCCGAGACAAGGCCTACGAGCAGTACTTC. The encoded protein is CSVELRDKAYEQYF. The chain uses TRBV29-1 and TRBJ2-7, with unresolved D. Trimming removed 2 bases at V and 2 bases at J, with 13 bases between. This CDR3 is built from 14 residues. Germline CDR1 is SQVTM and CDR2 is ANQGSEA.

The chain employs TRBV7-9 and TRBJ2-7; D possibly corresponds to TRBD1 (6 bases). Trimming removed 3 bases from V and 4 bases from J, with 22 bases in between. Germline V gene lookup returns CDR1 SEHNR and CDR2 FQNEAQ (reference sequence). The CDR3 runs to 17 residues. The CDR3 region has the DNA TGTGCCAGCAGCTTTCCTTTTTCAGGGGACGATTTGTACGAGCAGTACTTC. Protein product: CASSFPFSGDDLYEQYF.